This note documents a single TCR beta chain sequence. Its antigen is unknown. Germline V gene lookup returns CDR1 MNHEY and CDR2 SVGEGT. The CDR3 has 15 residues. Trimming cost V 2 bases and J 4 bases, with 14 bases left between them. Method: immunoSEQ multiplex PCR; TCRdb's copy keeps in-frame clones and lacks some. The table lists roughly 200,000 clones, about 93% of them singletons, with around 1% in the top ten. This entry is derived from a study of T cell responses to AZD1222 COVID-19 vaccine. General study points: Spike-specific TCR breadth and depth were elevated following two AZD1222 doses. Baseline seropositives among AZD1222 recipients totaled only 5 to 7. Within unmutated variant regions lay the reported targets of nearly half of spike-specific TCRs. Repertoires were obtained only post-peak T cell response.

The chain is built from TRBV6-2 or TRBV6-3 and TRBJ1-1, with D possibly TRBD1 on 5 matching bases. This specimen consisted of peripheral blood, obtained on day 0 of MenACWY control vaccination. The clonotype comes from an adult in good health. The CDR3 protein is CASSYRAGRVTEAFF. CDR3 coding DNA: TGTGCCAGCAGTTACCGGGCGGGGCGCGTCACTGAAGCTTTCTTT.